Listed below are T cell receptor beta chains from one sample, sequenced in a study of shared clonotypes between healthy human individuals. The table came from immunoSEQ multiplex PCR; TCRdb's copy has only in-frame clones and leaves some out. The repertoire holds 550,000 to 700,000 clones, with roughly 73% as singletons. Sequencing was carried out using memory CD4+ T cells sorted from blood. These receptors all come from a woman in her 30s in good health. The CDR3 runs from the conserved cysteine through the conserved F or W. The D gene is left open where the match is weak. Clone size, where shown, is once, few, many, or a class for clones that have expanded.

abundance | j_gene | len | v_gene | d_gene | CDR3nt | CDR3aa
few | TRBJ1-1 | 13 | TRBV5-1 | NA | TGCGCCAGCAGCCAGGGACACGGTACTGAAGCTTTCTTT | CASSQGHGTEAFF
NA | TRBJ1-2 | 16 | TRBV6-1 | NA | TGTGCCAGCAGTGAATTTATTGGGGTAGCGGGGCTCGGCTACACCTTC | CASSEFIGVAGLGYTF
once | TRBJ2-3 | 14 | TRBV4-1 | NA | TGCGCCAGCAGCGACGTCGTCCGCACAGATACGCAGTATTTT | CASSDVVRTDTQYF
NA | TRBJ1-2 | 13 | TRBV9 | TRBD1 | TGTGCCAGCAGGAAGACAGGGGGAAGCGGCTACACCTTC | CASRKTGGSGYTF
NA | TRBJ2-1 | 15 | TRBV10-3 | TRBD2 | TGTGCCATCAACCAGCGGGAGGCCCAAAGGAATGAGCAGTTCTTC | CAINQREAQRNEQFF
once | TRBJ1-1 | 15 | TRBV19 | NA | TGTGCCACCACTCGGTCTACAGGGAGACGCACTGAAGCTTTCTTT | CATTRSTGRRTEAFF
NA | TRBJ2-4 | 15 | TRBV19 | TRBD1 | TGTGCCAGTATCTCAACAGGGGCAGCCAAAAACATTCAGTACTTC | CASISTGAAKNIQYF
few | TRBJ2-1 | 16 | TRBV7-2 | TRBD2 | TGTGCCAGCAGCTTACAGCGGGGGAGCTCCTACAATGAGCAGTTCTTC | CASSLQRGSSYNEQFF
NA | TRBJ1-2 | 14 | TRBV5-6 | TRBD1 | TGTGCCAGCAGCTTCTGGGACAGGGTTCATGGCTACACCTTC | CASSFWDRVHGYTF
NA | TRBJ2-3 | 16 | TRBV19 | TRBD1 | TGTGCCAGTAGTAAAGGGACCGGGACAGCCCAAGATACGCAGTATTTT | CASSKGTGTAQDTQYF
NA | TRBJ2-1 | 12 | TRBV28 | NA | TGTGCCAGCAGACGAGACAGGAATGAGCAGTTCTTC | CASRRDRNEQFF
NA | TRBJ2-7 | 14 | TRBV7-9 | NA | TGTGCCAGCAGCCCGGGGGTTGGGAGCTACGAGCAGTACTTC | CASSPGVGSYEQYF
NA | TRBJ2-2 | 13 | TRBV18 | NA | TGTGCCAGCTCACCAAGGGAAGGCGGGGAGCTGTTTTTT | CASSPREGGELFF
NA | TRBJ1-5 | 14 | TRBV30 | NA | TGTGCCTGGAGAGGCGGACAGCCCAATCAGCCCCAGCATTTT | CAWRGGQPNQPQHF
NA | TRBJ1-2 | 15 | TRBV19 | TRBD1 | TGTGCCAGTAGTCCCAAACCGGGACAGGGGGATGGCTACACCTTC | CASSPKPGQGDGYTF
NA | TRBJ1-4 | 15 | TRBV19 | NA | TGTGCCAGTAGTATAGCTCAAGGTGTGGCTGAAAAACTGTTTTTT | CASSIAQGVAEKLFF
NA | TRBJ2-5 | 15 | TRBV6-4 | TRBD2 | TGTGCCAGCAGTGAGGCGGGAGGAGGCCGAGAGACCCAGTACTTC | CASSEAGGGRETQYF
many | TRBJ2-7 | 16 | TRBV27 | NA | TGTGCCAGCAGTTTAAAGCACCCCTACTTCTCCTACGAGCAGTACTTC | CASSLKHPYFSYEQYF
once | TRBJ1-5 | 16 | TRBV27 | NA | TGTGCCAGCAGTTTAGAAGGGGGACTGAGCAATCAGCCCCAGCATTTT | CASSLEGGLSNQPQHF
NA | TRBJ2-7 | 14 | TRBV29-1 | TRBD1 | TGCAGCGTTTCCCCCACTAACGACAGGGGCAAACAGTACTTC | CSVSPTNDRGKQYF
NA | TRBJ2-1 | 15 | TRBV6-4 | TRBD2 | TGTGCCAGCAGTGAATCGGGAGGTGAACACAATGAGCAGTTCTTC | CASSESGGEHNEQFF
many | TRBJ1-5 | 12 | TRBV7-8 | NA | TGTGCCAGCAGCTTAGAAGGCCAGCCCCAGCATTTT | CASSLEGQPQHF
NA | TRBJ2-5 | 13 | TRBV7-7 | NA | TGTGCCAGCAGCTCTGGGGGTAAAGAGACCCAGTACTTC | CASSSGGKETQYF
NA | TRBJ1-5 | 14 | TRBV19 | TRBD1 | TGTGCCAGTAGCCCCGACAGGGGTCGTCAGCCCCAGCATTTT | CASSPDRGRQPQHF
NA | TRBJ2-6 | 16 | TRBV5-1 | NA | TGCGCCAGCAGCGGCGGGACGGGCTCTGGGGCCAACGTCCTGACTTTC | CASSGGTGSGANVLTF
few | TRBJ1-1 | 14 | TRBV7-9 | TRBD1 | TGTGCCAGCAGCCCCGACAGGGGACGGCCCCAGGCTTTCTTT | CASSPDRGRPQAFF
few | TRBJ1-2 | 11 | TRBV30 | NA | TGTGCCTGGAGTCCAGGCTATGGCTACACCTTC | CAWSPGYGYTF
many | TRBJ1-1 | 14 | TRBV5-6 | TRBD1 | TGTGCCAGCAGCTTCAGGGACAGGGCCACTGAAGCTTTCTTT | CASSFRDRATEAFF
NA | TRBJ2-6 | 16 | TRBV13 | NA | TGTGCCAGCGGACAGTTAGCCTACTCTGGGGCCAACGTCCTGACTTTC | CASGQLAYSGANVLTF
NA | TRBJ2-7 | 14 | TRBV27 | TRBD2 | TGTGCCAGCAGTACGGGGACTAGCGCCTACGAGCAGTACTTC | CASSTGTSAYEQYF
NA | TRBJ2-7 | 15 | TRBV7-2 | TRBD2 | TGTGCCAGCAGCTTCGGGACTAGCGGGACCTACGAGCAGTACTTC | CASSFGTSGTYEQYF
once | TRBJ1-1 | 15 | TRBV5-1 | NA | TGCGCCAGCACCGTGGACAGCTATCCGAACACTGAAGCTTTCTTT | CASTVDSYPNTEAFF
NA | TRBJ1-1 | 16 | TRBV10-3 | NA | TGTGCCATCAGTCCTACCGACGGACGACTGGGCGCTGAAGCTTTCTTT | CAISPTDGRLGAEAFF
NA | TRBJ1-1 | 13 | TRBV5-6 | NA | TGTGCCAGCAGGACGGGGATGAACACTGAAGCTTTCTTT | CASRTGMNTEAFF
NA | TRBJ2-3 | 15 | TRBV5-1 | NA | TGCGCCAGCAGCTTCGCGGACAGAAAGACAGATACGCAGTATTTT | CASSFADRKTDTQYF
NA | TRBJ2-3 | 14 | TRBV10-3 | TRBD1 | TGTGCCATCAGTGAGTCGGACAGGGGGGATACGCAGTATTTT | CAISESDRGDTQYF
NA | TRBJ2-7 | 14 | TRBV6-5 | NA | TGTGCCAGCAGTTACAGGGCGGACACCTACGAGCAGTACTTC | CASSYRADTYEQYF
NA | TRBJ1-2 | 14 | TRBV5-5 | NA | TGTGCCAGCAGCTTACGAGGAGTGTGGGATGGCTACACCTTC | CASSLRGVWDGYTF
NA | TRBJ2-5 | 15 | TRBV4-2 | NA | TGTGCCAGCAGCCAAGATGATTCCCCTAGGGAGACCCAGTACTTC | CASSQDDSPRETQYF
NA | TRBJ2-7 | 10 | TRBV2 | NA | TGTGCCAGCAGTGAAGCGCGCCTACATTTC | CASSEARLHF
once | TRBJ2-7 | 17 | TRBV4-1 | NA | TGCGCCAGCAGCCAACATACTCAAGCAAGGCCCCCCTACGAGCAGTACTTC | CASSQHTQARPPYEQYF
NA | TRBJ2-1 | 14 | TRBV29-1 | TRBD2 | TGCAGCGTCCCTAGCGGGAGGAGATACAATGAGCAGTTCTTC | CSVPSGRRYNEQFF
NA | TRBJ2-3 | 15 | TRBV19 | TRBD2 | TGTGCCAGTAGAAGACTAGCGGGAGCGGCAGATACGCAGTATTTT | CASRRLAGAADTQYF
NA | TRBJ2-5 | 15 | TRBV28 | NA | TGTGCCAGCAATACCCAGTTGGGGTCTAGGGAGACCCAGTACTTC | CASNTQLGSRETQYF
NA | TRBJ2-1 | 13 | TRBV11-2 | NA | TGTGCCAGCAGCTTAGGTGACTACAATGAGCAGTTCTTC | CASSLGDYNEQFF
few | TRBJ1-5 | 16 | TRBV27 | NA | TGTGCCAGCAGTAAAAACCGGGACGTTAGCAATCAGCCCCAGCATTTT | CASSKNRDVSNQPQHF
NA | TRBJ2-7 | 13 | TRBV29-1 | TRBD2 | TGCAGCGTTGAGCGCGGGAGCTCCTACGAGCAGTACTTC | CSVERGSSYEQYF
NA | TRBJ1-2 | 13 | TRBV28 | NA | TGTGCCAGCAGTTTAGGGTGGGACGATGGCTACACCTTC | CASSLGWDDGYTF
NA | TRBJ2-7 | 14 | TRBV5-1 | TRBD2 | TGCGCCAGCAGCTCGGGACTAGCGGGAGCCGAGCAGTACTTC | CASSSGLAGAEQYF
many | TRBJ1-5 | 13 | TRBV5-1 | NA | TGCGCCAGCAGCCGGGACACTAATCAGCCCCAGCATTTT | CASSRDTNQPQHF